These T cell receptor beta chains were read from a single sample in a study of T cell repertoires in cytomegalovirus infection. TCRdb re-analysed the reads in MiXCR, keeping a single row per CDR3 protein. The table records approximately 550,000 distinct CDR3 sequences, 16% of them present only once. Sequencing was carried out using CD8+ T cells from PBMCs. The origin of the receptors is a human donor in good health (CMV status not recorded). Some clones in this sample may be carry-over from other donors' samples. CDR3s include the opening cysteine and the closing phenylalanine or tryptophan. The order of the fields is V gene, clone size, J gene, D gene, CDR3 protein, CDR3 DNA. D genes are given only for firm matches. Some rows mark clone size as missing; the rest say once, few, many or name a class of expanded clone.

TRBV7-8	many	TRBJ2-1	NA	CASSLKGEWAEYNEQFF	TGTGCCAGCAGTTTAAAGGGGGAGTGGGCCGAGTACAATGAGCAGTTCTTC
TRBV6-2/TRBV6-3	NA	TRBJ1-1	NA	CASSYWEMNTEAFF	TGTGCCAGCAGTTACTGGGAGATGAACACTGAAGCTTTCTTT
TRBV20-1	NA	TRBJ2-7	NA	CSAADRRSYEQYF	TGCAGTGCTGCCGACAGGCGCTCCTACGAGCAGTACTTC
TRBV7-6	NA	TRBJ1-3	NA	CASSRQRSGNTIYF	TGTGCCAGCAGCAGACAGCGCTCTGGAAACACCATATATTTT
TRBV24-1	many	TRBJ2-5	TRBD2	CATSDRREGLEETQYF	TGTGCCACCAGTGATCGGCGGGAGGGTCTGGAGGAGACCCAGTACTTC
TRBV10-3	few	TRBJ2-5	NA	CAISEDMAETQYF	TGTGCCATCAGTGAGGATATGGCAGAGACCCAGTACTTC
TRBV27	few	TRBJ1-4	NA	CASSSLGPNPHNEKLFF	TGTGCCAGCAGTTCCTTGGGACCGAACCCGCACAATGAAAAACTGTTTTTT
TRBV5-1	once	TRBJ2-7	NA	CASSLQRSAAGYEQYF	TGCGCCAGCAGCTTGCAGAGGTCAGCCGCAGGCTACGAGCAGTACTTC
TRBV20-1	NA	TRBJ1-1	NA	CSGPFYTEAFF	TGCAGTGGTCCGTTCTACACTGAAGCTTTCTTT
TRBV25-1	NA	TRBJ2-7	NA	CASSGRGSPYEQYF	TGTGCCAGCAGTGGACGGGGGTCACCCTACGAGCAGTACTTC
TRBV7-6	many	TRBJ2-1	NA	CASSLVPTRRGSYNEQFF	TGTGCCAGCAGCTTAGTCCCAACTAGAAGAGGCTCCTACAATGAGCAGTTCTTC
TRBV7-9	many	TRBJ1-4	NA	CASRYRVEEKLFF	TGTGCCAGCAGGTACAGGGTCGAAGAAAAACTGTTTTTT
TRBV4-1	many	TRBJ1-5	NA	CASSQDGVGDNQPQHF	TGCGCCAGCAGCCAAGATGGGGTGGGGGACAATCAGCCCCAGCATTTT
TRBV7-9	many	TRBJ2-1	NA	CASTQIAGYNEQFF	TGTGCCAGCACTCAAATAGCAGGATACAATGAGCAGTTCTTC
TRBV4-1	NA	TRBJ1-5	TRBD1	CASSRDRGDSQPQHF	TGCGCCAGCAGCCGTGACAGGGGTGATAGTCAGCCCCAGCATTTT
TRBV7-6	NA	TRBJ1-4	NA	CASSGGAVEEKLFF	TGTGCCAGCAGCGGTGGGGCAGTTGAAGAAAAACTGTTTTTT
TRBV12-3/TRBV12-4	many	TRBJ1-1	NA	CASSFFAYNTEAFF	TGTGCCAGCAGTTTCTTCGCATACAACACTGAAGCTTTCTTT
TRBV15	NA	TRBJ1-4	NA	CATSGRDGEKLFF	TGTGCCACCAGCGGGAGGGACGGAGAAAAACTGTTTTTT
TRBV6-6	few	TRBJ2-7	NA	CASSYSLGGSYEQYF	TGTGCCAGCAGTTACTCGTTGGGCGGATCCTACGAGCAGTACTTC
TRBV11-2	NA	TRBJ2-7	NA	CASRDRLFEQYF	TGTGCCAGCAGGGACAGATTATTCGAGCAGTACTTC
TRBV7-2	many	TRBJ2-7	NA	CASSSWTNGLEQYF	TGTGCCAGCAGCTCATGGACTAATGGTCTCGAGCAGTACTTC
TRBV7-8	many	TRBJ2-5	TRBD2	CASSLVASGGPYAQETQYF	TGTGCCAGCAGCTTAGTCGCTAGCGGGGGGCCTTATGCGCAAGAGACCCAGTACTTC
TRBV25-1	NA	TRBJ1-3	TRBD1	CASSDLGTGAGNTIYF	TGTGCCAGCAGTGATTTGGGGACAGGGGCTGGAAACACCATATATTTT
TRBV28	many	TRBJ2-1	NA	CASSSMKEPTYNEQFF	TGTGCCAGCAGTTCTATGAAGGAACCCACATACAATGAGCAGTTCTTC
TRBV5-1	few	TRBJ2-4	NA	CASSPDYTKNIQYF	TGCGCCAGCAGCCCGGACTATACGAAAAACATTCAGTACTTC
TRBV5-5	NA	TRBJ2-7	TRBD1	CASSHWDRDYEQYF	TGTGCCAGCAGCCACTGGGACAGGGACTACGAGCAGTACTTC
TRBV6-1	many	TRBJ1-2	NA	CASSSLLGSLNYGYTF	TGTGCCAGCAGTTCTTTGTTGGGCAGTCTTAACTATGGCTACACCTTC
TRBV9	few	TRBJ2-1	TRBD2	CASSVENGLAGGSSYNEQFF	TGTGCCAGCAGCGTAGAAAATGGGCTAGCGGGAGGGAGCTCCTACAATGAGCAGTTCTTC
TRBV19	many	TRBJ1-1	TRBD1	CASSRTGISNTEAFF	TGTGCCAGTAGTCGGACAGGTATCTCGAACACTGAAGCTTTCTTT
TRBV7-9	many	TRBJ2-7	TRBD1	CASSFGTGQNYEQYF	TGTGCCAGCAGCTTTGGGACAGGCCAGAACTACGAGCAGTACTTC
TRBV2	NA	TRBJ1-5	NA	CASNKGSNQPQHF	TGTGCCAGCAACAAGGGGAGCAATCAGCCCCAGCATTTT
TRBV15	NA	TRBJ2-3	NA	CATSRGLGWVDTQYF	TGTGCCACCAGCAGGGGGCTGGGATGGGTGGATACGCAGTATTTT
TRBV20-1	NA	TRBJ1-1	NA	CSARDLGGLEAFF	TGCAGTGCTAGGGATCTCGGGGGGCTAGAAGCTTTCTTT
TRBV28	few	TRBJ2-7	TRBD2	CASSPLREDLYEQYF	TGTGCCAGCAGCCCCTTGCGGGAGGACTTGTACGAGCAGTACTTC
TRBV7-7	many	TRBJ2-2	NA	CASSFRDTTGELFF	TGTGCCAGCAGCTTCAGAGATACCACCGGGGAGCTGTTTTTT
TRBV7-2	many	TRBJ2-2	NA	CASSHPAGELFF	TGTGCCAGCAGCCACCCCGCCGGGGAGCTGTTTTTT
TRBV12-3/TRBV12-4	many	TRBJ2-1	TRBD1	CASSFPGTGWYEQFF	TGTGCCAGCAGCTTTCCTGGGACAGGGTGGTATGAGCAGTTCTTC
TRBV4-1	NA	TRBJ1-2	NA	CASSQAGRHGYTF	TGCGCCAGCAGCCAGGCAGGGAGGCATGGCTACACCTTC
TRBV7-3	many	TRBJ1-2	NA	CASSTLGPPYGYTF	TGTGCCAGCAGTACTCTCGGGCCCCCCTATGGCTACACCTTC
TRBV12-3/TRBV12-4	many	TRBJ1-2	NA	CASSLGGPVYGYTF	TGTGCCAGCAGTTTAGGGGGTCCGGTCTATGGCTACACCTTC
TRBV7-9	many	TRBJ2-1	TRBD1	CASSLPRDRGVSEQFF	TGTGCCAGCAGCTTACCCCGGGACAGGGGCGTGAGTGAGCAGTTCTTC
TRBV5-1	NA	TRBJ2-7	NA	CASSRTQGTYEQYF	TGCGCCAGCAGCCGTACCCAGGGGACCTACGAGCAGTACTTC
TRBV7-2	many	TRBJ2-7	TRBD1	CASSLERTGTGSYEQYF	TGTGCCAGCAGCTTAGAAAGAACTGGGACAGGGTCCTACGAGCAGTACTTC
TRBV7-9	many	TRBJ2-1	TRBD2	CASSFTGLAGARPPYNEQFF	TGTGCCAGCAGCTTCACGGGACTAGCGGGGGCCCGTCCGCCCTACAATGAGCAGTTCTTC
TRBV19	NA	TRBJ2-7	NA	CASSSGQFSREQYF	TGTGCCAGTAGTTCCGGACAGTTCAGCCGCGAGCAGTACTTC
TRBV6-1	few	TRBJ1-6	TRBD1	CASSEVRTGVSYNSPLHF	TGTGCCAGCAGTGAAGTTCGGACAGGGGTCTCCTATAATTCACCCCTCCACTTT
TRBV28	many	TRBJ2-3	TRBD1	CASSSPGQSTDTQYF	TGTGCCAGCAGTTCGCCGGGACAGAGCACAGATACGCAGTATTTT
TRBV6-1	few	TRBJ2-7	NA	CASSEERSLSYEQYF	TGTGCCAGCAGTGAAGAAAGGAGCCTCTCCTACGAGCAGTACTTC
TRBV9	NA	TRBJ2-2	NA	CASSGTRGDIETGELFF	TGTGCCAGCAGCGGAACCCGAGGGGACATCGAGACCGGGGAGCTGTTTTTT